Listed below are T cell receptor beta chains from one sample, sequenced in a study of PD-L1 blockade in urothelial cancer. Clones were sequenced by immunoSEQ multiplex PCR, and TCRdb holds only the in-frame ones, with some missing. The data contain about 52,000 clones, 60% to 80% of them seen just once; the ten biggest clones take up approximately 3.6%. Sequenced here: PBMCs, sampled around atezolizumab (anti-PD-L1) treatment. Receptor source: a man in his 70s with urothelial cancer. CDR3s include the opening cysteine and the closing phenylalanine or tryptophan. A D gene is named only where the DNA matches it firmly. Clone size appears in some rows only: once, few, many, or a class for an expanded clone.

- - TRBJ1-5 TRBV11-2 CASSLIIDQPQHF TGTGCCAGCAGCCTCATAATAGATCAGCCCCAGCATTTT
- - TRBJ2-7 TRBV5-1 CASSLSGSRDYEQYF TGCGCCAGCAGCTTGTCCGGCTCCCGGGACTACGAGCAGTACTTC
- - TRBJ1-1 TRBV2 CASSDRGRNTEAFF TGTGCCAGCAGTGACAGGGGACGGAACACTGAAGCTTTCTTT
- - TRBJ2-7 TRBV6-5 CASSYYPGTTYEQYF TGTGCCAGCAGTTACTATCCAGGGACAACCTACGAGCAGTACTTC
TRBD1 - TRBJ1-3 TRBV7-9 CASSPRGKVFGNTIYF TGTGCCAGCAGCCCCAGGGGGAAGGTGTTTGGAAACACCATATATTTT
TRBD1 - TRBJ1-1 TRBV14 CASSQRTGATEAFF TGTGCCAGCAGCCAAAGGACAGGGGCCACTGAAGCTTTCTTT
TRBD1 medium-sized TRBJ2-1 TRBV9 CASSAQGNSYNEQFF TGTGCCAGCAGCGCACAGGGGAACTCCTACAATGAGCAGTTCTTC
TRBD1 - TRBJ2-6 TRBV7-3 CASSLNRGRSGANVLTF TGTGCCAGCAGCTTAAACAGGGGGCGATCTGGGGCCAACGTCCTGACTTTC
- - TRBJ1-1 TRBV5-1 CASSLEGVDTEAFF TGCGCCAGCAGCTTGGAAGGGGTTGACACTGAAGCTTTCTTT
TRBD2 - TRBJ2-4 TRBV4-2 CASSQGTSSDIQYF TGTGCCAGCAGCCAAGGGACTAGCTCCGACATTCAGTACTTC
TRBD1 - TRBJ1-4 TRBV5-4 CASSQDRVGEKLFF TGTGCCAGCAGCCAGGACAGGGTGGGGGAAAAACTGTTTTTT
- few TRBJ2-7 TRBV10-3 CAISETGQSFSYEQYF TGTGCCATCAGTGAAACCGGACAGAGCTTCTCCTACGAGCAGTACTTC
- - TRBJ2-7 TRBV5-4 CASSLGFGVAAYEQYF TGTGCCAGCAGCTTGGGATTCGGGGTAGCGGCCTACGAGCAGTACTTC
TRBD2 - TRBJ2-1 TRBV5-4 CASSLVERGEQFF TGTGCCAGCAGCTTGGTGGAGCGGGGGGAGCAGTTCTTC
- - TRBJ2-3 TRBV5-5 CASSLPGTATDTQYF TGTGCCAGCAGCTTGCCCGGGACTGCCACAGATACGCAGTATTTT
TRBD1 few TRBJ1-2 TRBV11-2 CASSSRWDREGDYGYTF TGTGCCAGCAGCTCTAGATGGGACAGGGAAGGGGACTATGGCTACACCTTC
- - TRBJ2-1 TRBV7-2 CASSLGLFSNEQFF TGTGCCAGCAGCTTAGGATTGTTCAGCAATGAGCAGTTCTTC
TRBD2 - TRBJ2-2 TRBV11-3 CASSFRRTSGDGGGELFF TGTGCCAGCAGCTTCCGTCGGACTAGCGGGGACGGTGGCGGGGAGCTGTTTTTT
- - TRBJ1-1 TRBV2 CASSDRFDPNGAEAFF TGTGCCAGCAGTGACCGTTTCGACCCTAACGGGGCTGAAGCTTTCTTT
- - TRBJ1-2 TRBV7-2 CASSLAPGSGYGYTF TGTGCCAGCAGCTTAGCGCCCGGATCAGGGTATGGCTACACCTTC
- - TRBJ1-2 TRBV6-1 CASSGDFYYGYTF TGTGCCAGCAGCGGGGACTTCTACTATGGCTACACCTTC